This TCR beta chain was sequenced during a study of control samples from healthy donors and cancer patients. V was shortened by 0 bases and J by 1 base, with 9 bases between the two germline ends. The CDR3 is 15 amino acids. From germline, CDR1 is KGHSH and CDR2 LQKENI. Assay: immunoSEQ multiplex PCR; the TCRdb copy retains only in-frame clones and omits some. Among around 100,000 clones listed, 70% to 90% were seen once. The sample comprised blood. The chain combines TRBV18 with TRBJ1-1; D not certain. This TCR was recovered from a man aged 25-45 years in good health. The CDR3 nucleotides are TGTGCCAGCTCACCACCGAATGAGGCGAACACTGAAGCTTTCTTT. The encoded protein is CASSPPNEANTEAFF. Full variable domain (rest looked up from reference TRBV18 and TRBJ1-1): NAGVMQNPRHLVRRRGQEARLRCSPMKGHSHVYWYRQLPEEGLKFMVYLQKENIIDESGMPKERFSAEFPKEGPSILRIQQVVRGDSAAYFCASSPPNEANTEAFFGQGTRLTVV.